This T cell receptor beta chain was identified during a study of CD8+CD57+ T cells in acquired aplastic anemia (dated by TCRdb to 2016 to 2019). For the wider study: On average, sorted CD4+ and CD8+ cells yielded approximately 3 ug of extracted DNA, with a range of roughly 0.17 to 30 ug. Mean read counts for healthy donor samples were approximately 10 million for CD4+ cells and under 14 million for CD8+ cells. The paper as a whole reports these results and caveats: Although roughly 29 CD8+ CDR3 sequences were shared by patients and controls, these sequences appeared highly expressed in patients and within the immunodominant clones of patients. No significant difference in CD8+ Simpson's diversity was found between patients and healthy controls (P=0.060).

Genomic DNA served as template for TCR beta VDJ combination and CDR3 sequence profiling. An Illumina HiSeq 2000 was the platform used for TCR repertoire sequencing. In the source study's methods: TRBV/TRBJ rearrangement plots, CDR3 size and DJ length profiles, and Simpson's diversity index were used to assess repertoires. The most abundant DNA sequence in the deep sequencing data was defined as the immunodominant clone. CDR3 amino acid sequences were screened for sharing across subjects and were compared with published repertoires and the VDJdb database. In-frame beta chains were kept once TCRdb had trimmed the public reads at Q25 with fastp and called clones with MiXCR. For every CDR3 protein sequence, its rows merge into one entry that carries the most common genes and DNA. TCRdb, rather than the study authors, made the V and J calls. In all, the sample holds around 130,000 distinct CDR3 sequences, and about 48% of those were seen once. Around 2.5% of the sample is in the top ten clones.

In this study, sorted CD4+ and CD8+ T cells from the blood of healthy subjects and of severe aplastic anemia patients had their TCR repertoires deep-sequenced. Ficoll-Paque density gradient centrifugation was used to isolate peripheral blood mononuclear cells. CD4+ and CD8+ T cells were sorted by FACS or magnetic beads before DNA extraction. Unmatched junction bases come to 4, with V trimmed by 0 bases and J by 0 bases. CDR1 and CDR2 were assigned from the germline V gene (reference sequence) as DFQATT and SNEGSKA. The CDR3 has 15 amino acids, counting the end cysteine and phenylalanine. Left in the record is the CDR3 DNA by itself, 45 bases read in frame from the first base. With regard to this clonotype: It lacks a known antigen. One base away there is no much larger clone; base qualities are not given.

The clonotype comes from a human donor in good health, serving as a control. This receptor chain uses TRBV20-1 and TRBJ2-7, with 8 central nucleotides matching TRBD2. Sequenced: sorted CD4+, CD8+, or CD8+CD57+ T cells (not recorded which) from PBMCs. Here is the DNA: TGCAGTGCTAGAGATGACAGCGGGGGCTCCTACGAGCAGTACTTC. Translation gives CSARDDSGGSYEQYF.